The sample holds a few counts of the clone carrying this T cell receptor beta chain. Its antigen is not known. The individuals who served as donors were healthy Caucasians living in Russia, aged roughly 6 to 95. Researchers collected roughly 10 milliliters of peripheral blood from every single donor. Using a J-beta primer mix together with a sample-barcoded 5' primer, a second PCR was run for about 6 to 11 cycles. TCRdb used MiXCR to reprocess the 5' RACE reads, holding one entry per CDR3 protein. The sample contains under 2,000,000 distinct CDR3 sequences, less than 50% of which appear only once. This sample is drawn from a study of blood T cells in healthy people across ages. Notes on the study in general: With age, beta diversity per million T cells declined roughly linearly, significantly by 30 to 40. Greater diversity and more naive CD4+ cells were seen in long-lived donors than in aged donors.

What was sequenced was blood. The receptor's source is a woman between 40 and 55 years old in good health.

CDR3 loop: CASSLGAGRGEQFF. The DNA of the CDR3 is TGTGCCAGCAGTTTAGGGGCAGGACGTGGTGAGCAGTTCTTC. The gene calls are TRBV12-3 or TRBV12-4 and TRBJ2-1, with D unresolved. The V end was cut by 1 base, the J end by 9 bases, with 13 bases between. The CDR3 sequence is 14 residues long.